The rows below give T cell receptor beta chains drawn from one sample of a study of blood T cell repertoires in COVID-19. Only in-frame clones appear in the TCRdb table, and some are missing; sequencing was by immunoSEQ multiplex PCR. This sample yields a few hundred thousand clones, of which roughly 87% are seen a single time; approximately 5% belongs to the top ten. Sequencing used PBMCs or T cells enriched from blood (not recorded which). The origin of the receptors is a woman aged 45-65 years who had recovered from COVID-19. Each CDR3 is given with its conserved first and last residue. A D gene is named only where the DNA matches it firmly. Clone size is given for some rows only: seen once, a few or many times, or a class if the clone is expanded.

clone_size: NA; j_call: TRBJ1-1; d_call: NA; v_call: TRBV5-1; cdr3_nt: TGCGCCAGCAGCCCGGGGGGCACAGCGAACACTGAAGCTTTCTTT; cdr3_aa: CASSPGGTANTEAFF
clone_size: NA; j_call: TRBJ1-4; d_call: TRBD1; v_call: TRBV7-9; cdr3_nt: TGTGCCAGCAGCCCGCCCCCAGGGGGCCATGAAAAACTGTTTTTT; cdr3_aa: CASSPPPGGHEKLFF
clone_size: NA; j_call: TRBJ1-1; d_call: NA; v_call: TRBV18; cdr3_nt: TGTGCCAGCTCACCTCCACAGGGGAACACTGAAGCTTTCTTT; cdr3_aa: CASSPPQGNTEAFF
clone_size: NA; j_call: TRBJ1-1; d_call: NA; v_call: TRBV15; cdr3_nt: TGTGCCACCAGCAGAGATCAAGTCGGTGAAGCTTTCTTT; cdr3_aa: CATSRDQVGEAFF
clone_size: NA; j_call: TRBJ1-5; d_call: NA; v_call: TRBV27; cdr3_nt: TGTGCCAGCAGTGCGGACTTGGGTCAGCCCCAGCATTTT; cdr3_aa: CASSADLGQPQHF
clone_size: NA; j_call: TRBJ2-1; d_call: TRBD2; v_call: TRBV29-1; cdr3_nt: TGCAGCGTTGTAGGGCTAGCGGGGGATCTAGAGCAGTTCTTC; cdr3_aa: CSVVGLAGDLEQFF
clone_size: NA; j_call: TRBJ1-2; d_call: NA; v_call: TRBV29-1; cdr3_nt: TGCAGCGTTGAGGTCAGGTTGGGCGCTAACTATGGCTACACCTTC; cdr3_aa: CSVEVRLGANYGYTF
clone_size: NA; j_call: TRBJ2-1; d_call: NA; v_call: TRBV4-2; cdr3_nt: TGTGCCAGCAGCCAAGTTGAGCGGAACAATGAGCAGTTCTTC; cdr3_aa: CASSQVERNNEQFF
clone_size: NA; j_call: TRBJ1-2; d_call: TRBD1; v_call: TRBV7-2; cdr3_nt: TGTGCCAGCAGCGGCAGGACAGGTTTGGGGTATGGCTACACCTTC; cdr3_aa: CASSGRTGLGYGYTF
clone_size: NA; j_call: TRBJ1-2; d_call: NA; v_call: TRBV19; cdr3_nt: TGTGCCAGTAGTATATCTGCGGGACTTCGTTACACCTTC; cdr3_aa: CASSISAGLRYTF
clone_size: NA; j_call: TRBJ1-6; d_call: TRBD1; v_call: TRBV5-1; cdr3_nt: TGCGCCAGCAGCTTGGATCAGGGGGGTAATTCACCCCTCCACTTT; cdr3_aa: CASSLDQGGNSPLHF
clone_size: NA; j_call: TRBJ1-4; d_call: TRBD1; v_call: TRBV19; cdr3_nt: TGTGCCTCCCGAGGTTACGGGACAGGAGAGGAAAAACTGTTTTTT; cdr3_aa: CASRGYGTGEEKLFF
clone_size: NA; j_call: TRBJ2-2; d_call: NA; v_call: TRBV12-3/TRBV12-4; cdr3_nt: TGTGCCAGCGGACTCTACACCGGGGAGCTGTTTTTT; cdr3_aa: CASGLYTGELFF
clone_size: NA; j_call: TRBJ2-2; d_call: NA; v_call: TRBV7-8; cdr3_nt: TGTGCCAGCAGCTTAGGGAGACTGAACACCGGGGAGCTGTTTTTT; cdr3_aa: CASSLGRLNTGELFF
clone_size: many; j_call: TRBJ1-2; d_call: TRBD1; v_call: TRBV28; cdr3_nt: TGTGCCAGCAGTCCCCCCGGGGGGGGGACAGGGGGCGGTGAAGGAGGCTACACCTTC; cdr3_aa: CASSPPGGGTGGGEGGYTF
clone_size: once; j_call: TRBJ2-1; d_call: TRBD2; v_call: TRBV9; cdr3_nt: TGTGCCAGCAGCGGAAGCCCGGGACTAGCTTCGGATGAGCAGTTCTTC; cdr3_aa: CASSGSPGLASDEQFF
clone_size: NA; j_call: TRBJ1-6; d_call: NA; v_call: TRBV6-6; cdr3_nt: TGTGCCAGCAGTTACATACAGGGAAGAGGATCACCCCTCCACTTT; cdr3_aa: CASSYIQGRGSPLHF
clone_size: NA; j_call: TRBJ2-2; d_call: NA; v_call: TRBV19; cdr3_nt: TGTGCCAGTAAAGAGCAGGCGACAGCGAACACCGGGGAGCTGTTTTTT; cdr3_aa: CASKEQATANTGELFF
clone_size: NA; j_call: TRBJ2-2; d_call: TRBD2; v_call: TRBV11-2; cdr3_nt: TGTGCCAGCAGCTTTGCGGGGGGGTTCACCGGGGAGCTGTTTTTT; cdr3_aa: CASSFAGGFTGELFF
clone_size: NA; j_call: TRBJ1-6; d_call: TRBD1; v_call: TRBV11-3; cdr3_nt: TGTGCCAGCAGCTTAGATGGGACAGGATTTAATTCACCCCTCCACTTT; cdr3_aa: CASSLDGTGFNSPLHF
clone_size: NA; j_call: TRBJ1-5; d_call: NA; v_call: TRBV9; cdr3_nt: TGTGCCAGCAGCGCGGAACAGGAGAATCAGCCCCAGCATTTT; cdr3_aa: CASSAEQENQPQHF
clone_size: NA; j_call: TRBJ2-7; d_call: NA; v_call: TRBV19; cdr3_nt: TGTGCCAGTAGAGACCCGGGACTCCGGTGGAGCGAGCAGTACTTC; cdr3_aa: CASRDPGLRWSEQYF
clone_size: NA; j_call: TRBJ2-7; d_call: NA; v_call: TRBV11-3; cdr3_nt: TGTGCCAGCAGCACCCAACAGGGATCCTACGAGCAGTACTTC; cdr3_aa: CASSTQQGSYEQYF
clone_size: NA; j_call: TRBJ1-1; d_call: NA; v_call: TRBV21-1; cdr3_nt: TGTGCCAGCAGCAACCACCGGGCTGCCTTAAGGGGGATAGCCCAAAACACTGAAGCTTTCTTT; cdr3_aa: CASSNHRAALRGIAQNTEAFF
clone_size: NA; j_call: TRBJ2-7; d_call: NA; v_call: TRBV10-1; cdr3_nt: TGCGCCAGCAGTCCGTCGAGCGGAGATAACTACGAGCAGTACTTC; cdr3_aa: CASSPSSGDNYEQYF
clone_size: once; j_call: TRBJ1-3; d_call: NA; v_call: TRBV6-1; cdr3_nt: TGTGCCAGCAGGGAAACAGCTCTACCTAATACCCGAAACACCATATATTTT; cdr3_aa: CASRETALPNTRNTIYF
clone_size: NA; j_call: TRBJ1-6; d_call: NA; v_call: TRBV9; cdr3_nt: TGTGCCAGCAGCGAACAGAGCTATAATTCACCCCTCCACTTT; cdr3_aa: CASSEQSYNSPLHF